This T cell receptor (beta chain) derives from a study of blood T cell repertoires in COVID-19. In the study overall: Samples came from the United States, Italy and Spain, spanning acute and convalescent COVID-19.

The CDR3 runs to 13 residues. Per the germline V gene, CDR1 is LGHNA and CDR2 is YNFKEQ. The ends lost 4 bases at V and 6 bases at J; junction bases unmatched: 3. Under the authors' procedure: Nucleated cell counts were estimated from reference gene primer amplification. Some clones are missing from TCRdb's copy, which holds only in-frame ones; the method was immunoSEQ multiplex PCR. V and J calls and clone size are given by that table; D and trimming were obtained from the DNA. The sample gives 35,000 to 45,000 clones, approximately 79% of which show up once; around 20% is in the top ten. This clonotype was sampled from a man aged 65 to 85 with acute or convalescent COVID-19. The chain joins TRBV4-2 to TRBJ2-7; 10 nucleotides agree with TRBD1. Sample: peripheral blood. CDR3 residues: CASSPWTGGEQYF. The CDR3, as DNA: TGTGCCAGCAGCCCCTGGACAGGGGGCGAGCAGTACTTC.